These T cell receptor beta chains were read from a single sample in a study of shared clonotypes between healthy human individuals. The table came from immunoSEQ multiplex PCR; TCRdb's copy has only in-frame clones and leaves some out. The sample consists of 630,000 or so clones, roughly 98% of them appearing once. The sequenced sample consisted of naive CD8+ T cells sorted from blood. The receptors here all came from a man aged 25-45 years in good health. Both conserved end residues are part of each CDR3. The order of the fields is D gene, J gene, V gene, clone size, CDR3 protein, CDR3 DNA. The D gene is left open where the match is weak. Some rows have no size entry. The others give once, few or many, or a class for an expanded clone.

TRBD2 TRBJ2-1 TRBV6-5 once CASSALAGPYNEQFF TGTGCCAGCAGTGCACTAGCGGGACCCTACAATGAGCAGTTCTTC
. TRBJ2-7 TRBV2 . CASSQSTYEQYF TGTGCCAGCAGCCAATCAACCTACGAGCAGTACTTC
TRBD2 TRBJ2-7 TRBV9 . CASSLSGSAYEQYF TGTGCCAGCAGCCTTAGCGGGTCTGCCTACGAGCAGTACTTC
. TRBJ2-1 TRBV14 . CASSLSYNEQFF TGTGCCAGCAGCCTGTCCTACAATGAGCAGTTCTTC
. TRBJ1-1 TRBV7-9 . CASSLDLGSNTEAFF TGTGCCAGCAGCTTAGATTTAGGGTCTAACACTGAAGCTTTCTTT
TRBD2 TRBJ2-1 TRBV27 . CASTPVSGSTNEQFF TGTGCCAGCACGCCGGTAAGCGGGAGTACGAATGAGCAGTTCTTC
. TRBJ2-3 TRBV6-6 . CASSYVTGDTQYF TGTGCCAGCAGTTACGTGACTGGAGATACGCAGTATTTT
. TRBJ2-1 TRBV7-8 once CASSLGPSSYNEQFF TGTGCCAGCAGCTTGGGACCAAGCTCCTACAATGAGCAGTTCTTC
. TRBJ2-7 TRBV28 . CASSQVRDEQYF TGTGCCAGCAGCCAGGTCCGGGACGAGCAGTACTTC
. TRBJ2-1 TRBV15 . CATSRPLNAGKQFF TGTGCCACCAGCAGACCTCTTAATGCCGGGAAGCAGTTCTTC
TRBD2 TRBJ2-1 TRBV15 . CATSRDRSGRIGEQFF TGTGCCACCAGCAGAGATCGTAGCGGGAGAATCGGTGAGCAGTTCTTC
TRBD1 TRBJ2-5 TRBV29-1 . CSVEPDRGRQETQYF TGCAGCGTTGAACCCGACAGGGGACGCCAAGAGACCCAGTACTTC
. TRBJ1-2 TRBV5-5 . CASSLGDFNYGYTF TGTGCCAGCAGCTTGGGGGACTTTAACTATGGCTACACCTTC
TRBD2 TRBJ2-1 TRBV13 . CASSFGLAGENEQFF TGTGCCAGCAGCTTTGGGCTAGCGGGAGAGAATGAGCAGTTCTTC
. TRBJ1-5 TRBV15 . CATSRAGDFNQPQHF TGTGCCACCAGCAGAGCCGGGGACTTCAATCAGCCCCAGCATTTT
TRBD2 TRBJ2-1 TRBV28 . CASSPRTSGSIYNEQFF TGTGCCAGCAGTCCAAGGACTAGCGGGAGTATCTACAATGAGCAGTTCTTC
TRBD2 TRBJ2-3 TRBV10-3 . CAISLGTSGRMSDTQYF TGTGCCATCAGTCTCGGGACTAGCGGGAGAATGTCAGATACGCAGTATTTT
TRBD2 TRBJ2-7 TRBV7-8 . CASSFGTSGSYEQYF TGTGCCAGCAGCTTTGGGACTAGCGGGAGTTACGAGCAGTACTTC
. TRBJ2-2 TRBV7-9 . CASSPPGIAGELFF TGTGCCAGCAGCCCCCCCGGGATTGCCGGGGAGCTGTTTTTT
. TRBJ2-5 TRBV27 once CASSSLRAETQYF TGTGCCAGCAGTTCCCTCCGGGCAGAGACCCAGTACTTC
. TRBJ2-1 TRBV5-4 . CASSVDLSYNEQFF TGTGCCAGCAGCGTAGATCTCTCCTACAATGAGCAGTTCTTC
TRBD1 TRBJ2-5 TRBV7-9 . CASSQDRTQETQYF TGTGCCAGCAGCCAGGACAGGACCCAAGAGACCCAGTACTTC
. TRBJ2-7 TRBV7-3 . CASSLFGGYEQYF TGTGCCAGCAGCTTATTTGGCGGGTACGAGCAGTACTTC
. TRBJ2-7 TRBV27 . CASTWGPRYEQYF TGTGCCAGCACCTGGGGACCCCGCTACGAGCAGTACTTC
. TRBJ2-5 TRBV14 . CASSPAVNRVFGETQYF TGTGCCAGCAGCCCGGCCGTTAACAGGGTATTTGGGGAGACCCAGTACTTC
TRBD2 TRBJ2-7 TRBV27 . CASNGRLAGEGEQYF TGTGCCAGCAACGGGAGACTAGCCGGGGAGGGGGAGCAGTACTTC
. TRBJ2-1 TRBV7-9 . CASSLSDGEQFF TGTGCCAGCAGCCTGTCCGACGGTGAGCAGTTCTTC
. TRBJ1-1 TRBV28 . CASSFSRGNTEAFF TGTGCCAGCAGTTTCTCCAGAGGGAACACTGAAGCTTTCTTT
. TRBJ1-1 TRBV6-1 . CASSNPGTVALGAFF TGTGCCAGCAGTAACCCCGGGACGGTCGCCCTTGGTGCTTTCTTT
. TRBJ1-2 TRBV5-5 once CASSLVGSGNYGYTF TGTGCCAGCAGCTTGGTCGGCTCCGGGAACTATGGCTACACCTTC
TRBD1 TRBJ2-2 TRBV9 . CASSVVTGAITGELFF TGTGCCAGCAGCGTAGTTACAGGGGCGATCACCGGGGAGCTGTTTTTT
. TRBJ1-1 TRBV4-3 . CASSLWTGNTEAFF TGCGCCAGCAGCCTTTGGACTGGCAACACTGAAGCTTTCTTT
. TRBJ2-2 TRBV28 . CASTFSERELFF TGTGCCAGCACCTTCAGCGAGAGGGAGCTGTTTTTT
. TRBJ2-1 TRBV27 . CASFRAGPIREQFF TGTGCCAGCTTCCGGGCGGGACCCATAAGGGAGCAGTTCTTC
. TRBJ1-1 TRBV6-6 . CASSPHHTEAFF TGTGCCAGCAGCCCACACCACACTGAAGCTTTCTTT
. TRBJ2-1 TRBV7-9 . CASSSLRDEQFF TGTGCCAGCAGCTCCTTAAGGGATGAGCAGTTCTTC
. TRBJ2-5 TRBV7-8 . CASSLRRYQETQYF TGTGCCAGCAGCCTTCGTAGGTACCAAGAGACCCAGTACTTC
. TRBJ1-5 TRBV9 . CASSAGDSNQPQHF TGTGCCAGCAGCGCGGGAGATAGCAATCAGCCCCAGCATTTT
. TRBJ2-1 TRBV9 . CASSVSVYEQFF TGTGCCAGCAGCGTTTCGGTATATGAGCAGTTCTTC
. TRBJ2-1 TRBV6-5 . CASSYSSGFGVNEQFF TGTGCCAGCAGTTACTCGTCCGGGTTTGGAGTCAATGAGCAGTTCTTC
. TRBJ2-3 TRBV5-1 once CASSFSDREATDTQYF TGCGCCAGCAGCTTTTCCGACAGGGAGGCCACAGATACGCAGTATTTT
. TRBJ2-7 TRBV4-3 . CASSQDGGTIYEQYF TGCGCCAGCAGCCAAGATGGTGGGACCATCTACGAGCAGTACTTC
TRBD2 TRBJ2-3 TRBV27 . CASSHGLADTDTQYF TGTGCCAGCAGCCACGGACTAGCGGACACAGATACGCAGTATTTT
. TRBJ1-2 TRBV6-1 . CASSDPRGDRNYGYTF TGTGCCAGCAGTGACCCTAGAGGAGACAGGAACTATGGCTACACCTTC
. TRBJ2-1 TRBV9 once CASSRGGFNNEQFF TGTGCCAGCAGCCGTGGCGGGTTCAATAATGAGCAGTTCTTC
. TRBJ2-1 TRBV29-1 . CSVELQGGYNEQFF TGCAGCGTTGAATTACAGGGAGGATACAATGAGCAGTTCTTC